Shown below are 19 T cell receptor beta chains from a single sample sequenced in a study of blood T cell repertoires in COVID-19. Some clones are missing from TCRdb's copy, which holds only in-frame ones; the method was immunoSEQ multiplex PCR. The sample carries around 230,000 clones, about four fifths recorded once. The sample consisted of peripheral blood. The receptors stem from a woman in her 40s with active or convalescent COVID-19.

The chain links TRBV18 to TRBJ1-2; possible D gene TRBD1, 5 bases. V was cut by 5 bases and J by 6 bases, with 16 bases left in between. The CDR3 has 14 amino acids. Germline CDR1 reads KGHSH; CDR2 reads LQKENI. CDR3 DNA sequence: TGTGCCAGCTCAGTACAGACAGTCAAGAATGGCTACACCTTC. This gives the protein CASSVQTVKNGYTF.

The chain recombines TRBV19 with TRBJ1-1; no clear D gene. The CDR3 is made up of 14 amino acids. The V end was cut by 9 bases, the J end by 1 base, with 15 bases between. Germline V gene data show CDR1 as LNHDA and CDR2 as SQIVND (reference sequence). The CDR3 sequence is CASALVSGNTEAFF. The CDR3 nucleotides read TGTGCCAGCGCCCTGGTCTCGGGGAACACTGAAGCTTTCTTT.

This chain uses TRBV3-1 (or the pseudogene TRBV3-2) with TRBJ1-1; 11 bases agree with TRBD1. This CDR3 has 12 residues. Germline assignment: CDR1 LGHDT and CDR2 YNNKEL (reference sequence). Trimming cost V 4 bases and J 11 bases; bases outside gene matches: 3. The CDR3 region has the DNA TGTGCCAGCAGCCCCGGACAGGGGGCGGCTTTCTTT. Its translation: CASSPGQGAAFF.

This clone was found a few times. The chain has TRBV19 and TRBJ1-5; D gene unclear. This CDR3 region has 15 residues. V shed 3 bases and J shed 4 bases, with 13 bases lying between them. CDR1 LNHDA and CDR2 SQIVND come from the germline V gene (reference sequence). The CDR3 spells CASSIFPGTNQPQHF. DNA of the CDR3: TGTGCCAGTAGTATCTTTCCAGGTACAAATCAGCCCCAGCATTTT.

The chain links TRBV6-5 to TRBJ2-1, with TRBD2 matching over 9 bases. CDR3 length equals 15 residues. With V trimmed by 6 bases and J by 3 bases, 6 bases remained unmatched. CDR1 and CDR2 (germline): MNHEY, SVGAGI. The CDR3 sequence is CASRNVAGDYNEQFF. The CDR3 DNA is TGTGCCAGCAGAAACGTAGCGGGGGACTACAATGAGCAGTTCTTC.

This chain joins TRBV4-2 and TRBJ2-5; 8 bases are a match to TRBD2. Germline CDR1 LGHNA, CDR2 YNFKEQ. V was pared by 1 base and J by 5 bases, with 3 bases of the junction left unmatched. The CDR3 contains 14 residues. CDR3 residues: CASSQGGGRETQYF. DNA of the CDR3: TGTGCCAGCAGCCAAGGCGGGGGGAGGGAGACCCAGTACTTC.

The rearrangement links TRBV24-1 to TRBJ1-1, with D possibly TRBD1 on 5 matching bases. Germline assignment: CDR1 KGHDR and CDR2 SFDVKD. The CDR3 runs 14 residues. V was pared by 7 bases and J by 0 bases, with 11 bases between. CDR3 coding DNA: TGTGCCACCAGGGGAAGGGGCGTGAACACTGAAGCTTTCTTT. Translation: CATRGRGVNTEAFF.

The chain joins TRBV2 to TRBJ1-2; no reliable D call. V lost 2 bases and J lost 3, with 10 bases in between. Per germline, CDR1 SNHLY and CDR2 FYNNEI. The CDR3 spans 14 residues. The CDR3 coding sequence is TGTGCCAGCAGTGAACAGAAAGATCACTATGGCTACACCTTC. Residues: CASSEQKDHYGYTF.

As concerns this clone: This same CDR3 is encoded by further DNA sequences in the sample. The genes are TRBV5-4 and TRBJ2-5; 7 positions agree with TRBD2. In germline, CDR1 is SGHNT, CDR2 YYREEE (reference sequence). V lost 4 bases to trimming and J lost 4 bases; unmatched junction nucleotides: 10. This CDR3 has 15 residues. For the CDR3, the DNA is TGTGCCAGCAGCCTCACCACTGGGGGGGGAGAGACCCAGTACTTC. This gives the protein CASSLTTGGGETQYF.

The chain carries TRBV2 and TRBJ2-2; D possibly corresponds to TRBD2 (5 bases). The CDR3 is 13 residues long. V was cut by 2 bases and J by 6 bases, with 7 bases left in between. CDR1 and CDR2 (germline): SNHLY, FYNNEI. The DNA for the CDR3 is TGTGCCAGCAGTGAATTGCGGGCCGGGGAGCTGTTTTTT. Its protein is CASSELRAGELFF.

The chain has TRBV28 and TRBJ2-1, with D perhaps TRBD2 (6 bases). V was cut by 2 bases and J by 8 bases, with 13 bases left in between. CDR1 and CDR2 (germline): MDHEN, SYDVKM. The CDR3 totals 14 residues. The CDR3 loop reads CASSLVEGLHEQFF. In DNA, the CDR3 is TGTGCCAGCAGTTTAGTGGAGGGATTGCATGAGCAGTTCTTC.

In nucleotides, the CDR3 is TGTGCCAGCAGCTTAGTTGGACTAGCGGGGAATGAGCAGTTCTTC. Translated, it gives CASSLVGLAGNEQFF. The chain carries TRBV7-2 and TRBJ2-1; 12 nucleotides match TRBD2. V lost 1 base to trimming and J lost 7 bases; unmatched junction nucleotides: 2. The CDR3 contains 15 residues. Germline CDR1 is SGHTA and CDR2 is FQGNSA.

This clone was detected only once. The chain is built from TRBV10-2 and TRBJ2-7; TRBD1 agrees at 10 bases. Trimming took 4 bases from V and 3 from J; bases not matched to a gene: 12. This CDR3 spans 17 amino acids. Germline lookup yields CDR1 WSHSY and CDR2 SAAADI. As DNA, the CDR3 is TGCGCCAGCAGTGGCCTCGGGGACAGGGGTATGTACTACGAGCAGTACTTC. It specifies CASSGLGDRGMYYEQYF.

CDR3 sequence reads: CASSSHTGAYEQYF. The CDR3 region has the DNA TGTGCCAGCAGTTCCCACACAGGGGCCTACGAGCAGTACTTC. The chain employs TRBV27 and TRBJ2-7; TRBD1 agrees at 7 bases. The CDR3 spans 14 residues. The germline V gene encodes CDR1 MNHEY and CDR2 SMNVEV (reference sequence). Trimming removed 4 bases from V and 2 bases from J; junction bases left unmatched: 5.

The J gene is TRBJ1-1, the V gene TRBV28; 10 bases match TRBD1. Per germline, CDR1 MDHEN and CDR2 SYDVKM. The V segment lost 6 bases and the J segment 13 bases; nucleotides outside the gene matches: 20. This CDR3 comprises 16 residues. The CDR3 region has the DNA TGTGCCAGCAGACCCCGACAGGGGGCAGGTCGGGGTAATGGTTTCTTT. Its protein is CASRPRQGAGRGNGFF.

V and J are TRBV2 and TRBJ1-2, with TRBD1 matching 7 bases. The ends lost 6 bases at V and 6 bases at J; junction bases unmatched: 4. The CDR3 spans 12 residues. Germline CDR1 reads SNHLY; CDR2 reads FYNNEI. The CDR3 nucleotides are TGTGCCAGCAGCTTGACAGGGCATGGCTACACCTTC. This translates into CASSLTGHGYTF.

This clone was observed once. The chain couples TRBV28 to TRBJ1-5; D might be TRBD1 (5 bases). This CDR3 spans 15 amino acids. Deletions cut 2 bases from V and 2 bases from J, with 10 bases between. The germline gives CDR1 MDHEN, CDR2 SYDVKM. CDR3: CASSLGGTGNQPQHF. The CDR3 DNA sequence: TGTGCCAGCAGTTTAGGGGGGACGGGCAATCAGCCCCAGCATTTT. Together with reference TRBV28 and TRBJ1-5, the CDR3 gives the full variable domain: DVKVTQSSRYLVKRTGEKVFLECVQDMDHENMFWYRQDPGLGLRLIYFSYDVKMKEKGDIPEGYSVSREKKERFSLILESASTNQTSMYLCASSLGGTGNQPQHFGDGTRLSIL.

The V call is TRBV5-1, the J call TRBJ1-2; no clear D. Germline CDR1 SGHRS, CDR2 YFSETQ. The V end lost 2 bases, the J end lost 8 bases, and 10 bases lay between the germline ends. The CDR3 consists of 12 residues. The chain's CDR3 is CASSLSGFGYTF. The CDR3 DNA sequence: TGCGCCAGCAGCTTATCGGGGTTCGGCTACACCTTC.

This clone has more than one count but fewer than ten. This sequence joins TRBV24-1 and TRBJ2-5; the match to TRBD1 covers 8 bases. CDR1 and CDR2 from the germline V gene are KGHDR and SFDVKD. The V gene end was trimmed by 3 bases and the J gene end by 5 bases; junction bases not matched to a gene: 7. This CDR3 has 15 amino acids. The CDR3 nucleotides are TGTGCCACCAGTGATCCCGGTAGACAGGGGGAGACCCAGTACTTC. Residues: CATSDPGRQGETQYF.